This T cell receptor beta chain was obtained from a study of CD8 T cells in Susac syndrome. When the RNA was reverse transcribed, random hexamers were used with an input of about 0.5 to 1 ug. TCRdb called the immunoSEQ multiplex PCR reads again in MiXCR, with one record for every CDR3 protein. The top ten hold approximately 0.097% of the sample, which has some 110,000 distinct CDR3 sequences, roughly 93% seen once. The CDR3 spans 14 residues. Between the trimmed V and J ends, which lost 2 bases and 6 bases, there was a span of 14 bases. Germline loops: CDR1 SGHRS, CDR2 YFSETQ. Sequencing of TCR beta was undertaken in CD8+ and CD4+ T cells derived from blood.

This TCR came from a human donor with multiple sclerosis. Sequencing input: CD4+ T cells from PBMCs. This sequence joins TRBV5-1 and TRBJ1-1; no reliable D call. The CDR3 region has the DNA TGCGCCAGCAGCTTTACCACTCGGGAGGCTGAAGCTTTCTTT. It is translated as CASSFTTREAEAFF.